These 29 T cell receptor beta chains came from one sample sequenced in a study of blood T cell repertoires in COVID-19. This table comes from immunoSEQ multiplex PCR, and its TCRdb copy is limited to in-frame clones, with some not included. The sample has under 300,000 clones, approximately 87% seen once. The sample was peripheral blood. These receptors were taken from a woman between 25 and 40 years old with COVID-19, enrolled during active disease.

This rearrangement joins TRBV4-1 to TRBJ2-4, with a tentative D call TRBD2 (5 bases). This CDR3 region has 17 residues. CDR1 MGHRA and CDR2 YSYEKL come from the germline V gene. Trimming removed 0 bases from V and 6 bases from J, with 18 bases in between. The CDR3 DNA reads TGCGCCAGCAGCCAAGAAGGAGGCCTAAGTTTCGGAAACATTCAGTACTTC. Translated, it gives CASSQEGGLSFGNIQYF.

The chain is built from TRBV6-5 and TRBJ2-7; tentative D call: TRBD1 (6 bases). This CDR3 region has 13 residues. V was cut by 6 bases and J by 9 bases, with 18 bases left in between. In germline, CDR1 is MNHEY, CDR2 SVGAGI. CDR3 nucleotide sequence: TGTGCCAGCAGCGCCCGGGACACCCTAGGGCAGTACTTC. This codes for CASSARDTLGQYF.

Only one count was recorded for this clone. This chain joins TRBV7-2 and TRBJ1-5; D is ambiguous. The CDR3 is 12 amino acids. V was cut by 0 bases and J by 7 bases, with 4 bases left in between. Germline V gives CDR1 SGHTA, CDR2 FQGNSA. The CDR3 nucleotides are TGTGCCAGCAGCTTAGCGTCGCAGCCCCAGCATTTT. It codes for CASSLASQPQHF.

This rearrangement joins TRBV15 to TRBJ2-3; the D gene is possibly TRBD2 (6 bases). This CDR3 spans 16 amino acids. Germline loops: CDR1 LNHNV, CDR2 YYDKDF (reference sequence). Trimming removed 6 bases at V and 0 bases at J, with 16 bases between. CDR3 sequence: CATSRDTSLSTDTQYF. The CDR3 DNA reads as TGTGCCACCAGTCGTGATACTAGCCTGAGCACAGATACGCAGTATTTT.

This sequence joins TRBV28 and TRBJ2-1, with 7 bases lining up with TRBD2. J gave up 7 bases and V 6 bases, and 6 bases lay outside the gene matches. CDR1 and CDR2 (germline): MDHEN, SYDVKM. CDR3 length: 13 residues. CDR3 DNA: TGTGCCAGCAGGGTCTCAGCGGGGAATGAGCAGTTCTTC. Protein: CASRVSAGNEQFF.

DNA of the CDR3: TGCGCCAGCATTCCGACCGGGACAGGGGGCTATGAGCAGTTCTTC. It codes for CASIPTGTGGYEQFF. This chain connects TRBV5-1 to TRBJ2-1; 12 bases match TRBD1. The CDR3 sequence is 15 residues long. Germline CDR1 SGHRS, CDR2 YFSETQ. V lost 6 bases to trimming and J lost 8 bases; unmatched junction nucleotides: 9. Based on the CDR3 plus reference TRBV5-1 and TRBJ2-1, the full variable domain is KAGVTQTPRYLIKTRGQQVTLSCSPISGHRSVSWYQQTPGQGLQFLFEYFSETQRNKGNFPGRFSGRQFSNSRSEMNVSTLELGDSALYLCASIPTGTGGYEQFFGPGTRLTVL.

The rearrangement uses TRBV4-2 and TRBJ2-7, with D perhaps TRBD2 (5 bases). Trimming took off 3 bases at V and 6 bases at J, with 18 bases between the two ends. Germline CDR1 LGHNA, CDR2 YNFKEQ. This CDR3 is built from 15 residues. The CDR3 DNA is TGTGCCAGCAGCCAGTCTGTCAGGTCGGGGAGCGAGCAGTACTTC. Translation gives CASSQSVRSGSEQYF.

The CDR3 bases are TGTGCCACCAGCTCTGGACTAGCGGGGACCACAGATACGCAGTATTTT. Protein sequence: CATSSGLAGTTDTQYF. The rearrangement links TRBV15 to TRBJ2-3; 12 bases align to TRBD2. Germline CDR1 and CDR2: LNHNV and YYDKDF (reference sequence). The CDR3 covers 16 residues. V gave up 5 bases and J gave up 2 bases; unmatched junction bases: 5.

The chain has TRBV11-2 and TRBJ2-1, with 10 nucleotides matching TRBD2. The CDR3 is made up of 14 amino acids. Trimming removed 3 bases from V and 7 bases from J; junction bases left unmatched: 3. Per germline, CDR1 SGHAT and CDR2 FQNNGV. The CDR3 region is CASSFASGGNEQFF. CDR3 bases: TGTGCCAGCAGCTTCGCTAGCGGGGGTAATGAGCAGTTCTTC.

This clone has a handful of counts. The chain uses TRBV6-1 and TRBJ1-6; maybe TRBD1 (6 bases). The CDR3 is 14 residues long. Deletions cut 3 bases from V and 7 bases from J, with 10 bases between. Germline CDR1 is MNHNS and CDR2 is SASEGT. The CDR3 loop is CASSETGPNSPLHF. The CDR3 DNA sequence: TGTGCCAGCAGTGAGACAGGCCCGAATTCACCCCTCCACTTT.

The CDR3 sequence is CASSEGPRGSSTDTQYF. CDR3 in DNA: TGTGCCAGCAGTGAAGGCCCTCGGGGATCTAGCACAGATACGCAGTATTTT. This chain uses TRBV6-1 with TRBJ2-3, with D possibly TRBD2 on 5 matching bases. The V gene's germline CDR1 is MNHNS and CDR2 SASEGT. This CDR3 comprises 17 residues. Trimming pared 1 base from V and 0 bases from J, leaving 14 bases between.

The rearrangement uses TRBV12-3 or TRBV12-4 and TRBJ2-1; D is ambiguous. The V end lost 5 bases, the J end lost 4 bases, and 9 bases lay between the germline ends. This CDR3 is 13 amino acids long. The DNA of the CDR3 is TGTGCCAGCAGTCTACCGGTATACAATGAGCAGTTCTTC. Translation: CASSLPVYNEQFF.

The chain carries TRBV28 and TRBJ1-5, with TRBD1 as a possible D gene (6 bases). CDR1 is MDHEN and CDR2 is SYDVKM in the germline V gene. V was shortened by 7 bases and J by 6 bases, with 16 bases between the two germline ends. The CDR3 spans 14 residues. The CDR3 DNA sequence: TGTGCCAGCAATCCGCAACAGGGTTTTCAGCCCCAGCATTTT. Translating gives CASNPQQGFQPQHF.

This chain links TRBV2 with TRBJ1-5; D remains ambiguous. CDR3 length: 13 amino acids. Germline-derived CDR1 and CDR2 are SNHLY and FYNNEI. Trimming stripped 1 base from V and 3 bases from J, with 4 bases between. The CDR3 nucleotides read TGTGCCAGCAGTGAAGGGCTCAATCAGCCCCAGCATTTT. Amino acid sequence: CASSEGLNQPQHF.

The chain combines TRBV9 with TRBJ2-4, with 8 nucleotides matching TRBD2. The J segment lost 0 bases and the V segment lost 4 bases, leaving 0 bases of the junction unmatched. There are 14 residues in the CDR3. Germline CDR1 reads SGDLS; CDR2 reads YYNGEE. Here the CDR3 reads CASSSGGAKNIQYF. Written as DNA, the CDR3 is TGTGCCAGCAGCAGCGGGGGAGCCAAAAACATTCAGTACTTC. The variable domain in full, completed from reference TRBV9 and TRBJ2-4, reads DSGVTQTPKHLITATGQRVTLRCSPRSGDLSVYWYQQSLDQGLQFLIQYYNGEERAKGNILERFSAQQFPDLHSELNLSSLELGDSALYFCASSSGGAKNIQYFGAGTRLSVL.

The CDR3 loop is CSARAGVAYTF. CDR3 DNA: TGCAGTGCTAGAGCGGGGGTGGCCTACACCTTC. The rearrangement joins TRBV20-1 to TRBJ1-2; D might be TRBD1 (5 bases). This CDR3 comprises 11 residues. The V and J ends lost 1 base and 10 bases respectively, with 10 bases between them. CDR1 is DFQATT, CDR2 SNEGSKA, per germline (reference sequence).

The chain joins TRBV4-1 to TRBJ2-1, with 13 nucleotides matching TRBD2. This CDR3 contains 17 residues. J was trimmed by 9 bases and V by 1 base; bases with no gene match: 9. Looked up from germline, CDR1 is MGHRA and CDR2 is YSYEKL. CDR3 sequence: CASSQVLTSGGLGEQFF. The CDR3 DNA reads as TGCGCCAGCAGCCAAGTCCTGACTAGCGGGGGGCTGGGTGAGCAGTTCTTC.

The chain couples TRBV6-5 to TRBJ1-1; D is perhaps TRBD1 (6 bases). Germline V gives CDR1 MNHEY, CDR2 SVGAGI. V lost 5 bases and J 1 base, leaving 14 bases between the germline ends. The CDR3 totals 15 residues. CDR3 sequence reads: CASSPGTPENTEAFF. The CDR3 DNA sequence: TGTGCCAGCAGTCCGGGGACACCTGAGAACACTGAAGCTTTCTTT.

The V and J genes are TRBV7-9 and TRBJ1-4; 9 positions agree with TRBD1. J was trimmed by 8 bases and V by 4 bases; bases with no gene match: 8. Germline CDR1 is SEHNR and CDR2 is FQNEAQ (reference sequence). The CDR3 spans 15 residues. The CDR3 here is CASSWGTGKLEKLFF. CDR3 bases: TGTGCCAGCAGCTGGGGGACAGGGAAGTTGGAAAAACTGTTTTTT.

The chain employs TRBV5-1 and TRBJ2-1, with 11 positions matching TRBD2. Germline trimming cut 2 bases from V and 6 bases from J; bases unmatched to any gene: 4. The CDR3 has 15 residues. Germline CDR1 is SGHRS and CDR2 is YFSETQ. CDR3 residues: CASSFSGGAPNEQFF. The CDR3 DNA follows: TGCGCCAGCAGCTTTAGCGGGGGGGCCCCCAATGAGCAGTTCTTC. Together with reference TRBV5-1 and TRBJ2-1, the CDR3 gives the full variable domain: KAGVTQTPRYLIKTRGQQVTLSCSPISGHRSVSWYQQTPGQGLQFLFEYFSETQRNKGNFPGRFSGRQFSNSRSEMNVSTLELGDSALYLCASSFSGGAPNEQFFGPGTRLTVL.

This chain uses TRBV5-5 with TRBJ1-3; weak D call: TRBD1 (6 bases). Germline assignment: CDR1 SGHKS and CDR2 YYEKEE (reference sequence). The CDR3 consists of 18 residues. The V end lost 4 bases, the J end lost 4 bases, and 24 bases lay between the germline ends. The CDR3 spells CASSERGQSPRWGNTIYF. Here the CDR3 DNA reads TGTGCCAGCAGCGAGCGGGGGCAGAGTCCCCGGTGGGGAAACACCATATATTTT.

This sequence joins TRBV29-1 and TRBJ2-3, with D possibly being TRBD1 (5 bases). The germline V gene has CDR1 SQVTM and CDR2 ANQGSEA. With 3 bases removed from V and 8 bases from J, the gap between germline ends came to 9 bases. The CDR3 extends over 11 amino acids. For the CDR3, the DNA is TGCAGCGTTGACAGGGAAGGTACGCAGTATTTT. Translation gives CSVDREGTQYF.

The chain employs TRBV18 and TRBJ2-5; D gene unclear. Germline lookup yields CDR1 KGHSH and CDR2 LQKENI. CDR3 length: 11 amino acids. Trimming left V 9 bases short and J 0 bases short, with 5 bases between. CDR3 protein: CASQYQETQYF. For the CDR3, the DNA is TGTGCCAGTCAGTACCAAGAGACCCAGTACTTC.

The CDR3 is CASSFRDSTFF. CDR3 nucleotides: TGTGCCAGCAGTTTCCGGGACTCCACTTTCTTT. The gene calls are TRBV27 and TRBJ1-1; weak D call: TRBD1 (5 bases). The V gene lost 3 bases and the J gene lost 12 bases, with 11 bases spanning the gap. The germline V gene encodes CDR1 MNHEY and CDR2 SMNVEV (reference sequence). This CDR3 contains 11 residues.

The V and J genes are TRBV7-9 and TRBJ1-4; 8 bases agree with TRBD1. This CDR3 region has 16 residues. The V segment lost 5 bases and the J segment 3 bases; nucleotides outside the gene matches: 8. Germline CDR1 and CDR2: SEHNR and FQNEAQ (reference sequence). As DNA, the CDR3 is TGTGCCAGCAGCCGACTTAGGACAGGGCCTAATGAAAAACTGTTTTTT. Translating gives CASSRLRTGPNEKLFF.

The chain is built from TRBV4-1 and TRBJ2-3; D is ambiguous. Germline V gives CDR1 MGHRA, CDR2 YSYEKL. V lost 4 bases and J lost 2, with 13 bases in between. The CDR3 has 15 amino acids. The CDR3 nucleotides read TGCGCCAGCAGCCCCCGCAGGTCCCTCACAGATACGCAGTATTTT. It specifies CASSPRRSLTDTQYF.

This sequence joins TRBV5-1 and TRBJ1-1, with D possibly matching TRBD1 (5 bases). The CDR3 contains 14 residues. Trimming took 1 base from V and 6 from J, leaving 13 bases between them. Germline assignment: CDR1 SGHRS and CDR2 YFSETQ. CDR3 coding DNA: TGCGCCAGCAGCTTGTTTTCAGGGTCCGCTGAAGCTTTCTTT. This encodes CASSLFSGSAEAFF.

The CDR3 nucleotides read TGTGCCAGCAGCCAAGCCCCCCTCAGCTCCTACGAGCAGTACTTC. The encoded protein is CASSQAPLSSYEQYF. The V and J genes are TRBV3-1 (or the pseudogene TRBV3-2) and TRBJ2-7; D is uncertain. This CDR3 has 15 residues. The germline V gene encodes CDR1 LGHDT and CDR2 YNNKEL (reference sequence). V was clipped by 1 base and J by 0 bases, with 10 bases between them.

The chain links TRBV27 to TRBJ2-1, with 10 bases fitting TRBD2. Trimming removed 4 bases from V and 3 bases from J; junction bases left unmatched: 6. Germline CDR1 reads MNHEY; CDR2 reads SMNVEV (reference sequence). CDR3 length: 16 residues. The CDR3 DNA sequence: TGTGCCAGCAGTTCCTCTAGCGGGGGTGTCTACAATGAGCAGTTCTTC. It translates to CASSSSSGGVYNEQFF.